This T cell receptor beta chain came from a study of cytomegalovirus exposure and HLA in healthy donors. Across the study: Of all 400 or so donors who were genotyped, 75% to 90% belonged to the Caucasian-associated ancestry cluster.

This clone turned up a few times. Its antigen is unidentified. In the PCR, 60 Vbeta and 13 Jbeta primers were used. TCRdb's table, derived via immunoSEQ multiplex PCR, lists solely in-frame clones and lacks some. Among 150,000 to 200,000 clones, approximately 80% were seen once, and the ten largest hold approximately 14%. Findings and limits, study-wide: Some highly shared sequence variants likely arose as a pipeline artifact. In a later analysis, CMV-associated beta chains were mostly HLA-associated, it appeared.

Sequences were obtained from PBMCs. This clonotype was sampled from a woman in her 30s in good health and CMV-seropositive.

The CDR3 nucleotides are TGTGCCAGCAGCTCGACAGGGGGTAAAGATACGCAGTATTTT. Amino acid sequence: CASSSTGGKDTQYF. V and J are TRBV7-3 and TRBJ2-3, with 9 bases aligning to TRBD1. V lost 4 bases and J lost 5; bases outside the gene matches: 4. The CDR3 has 14 amino acids. Germline assignment: CDR1 SGHTA and CDR2 FQGTGA.